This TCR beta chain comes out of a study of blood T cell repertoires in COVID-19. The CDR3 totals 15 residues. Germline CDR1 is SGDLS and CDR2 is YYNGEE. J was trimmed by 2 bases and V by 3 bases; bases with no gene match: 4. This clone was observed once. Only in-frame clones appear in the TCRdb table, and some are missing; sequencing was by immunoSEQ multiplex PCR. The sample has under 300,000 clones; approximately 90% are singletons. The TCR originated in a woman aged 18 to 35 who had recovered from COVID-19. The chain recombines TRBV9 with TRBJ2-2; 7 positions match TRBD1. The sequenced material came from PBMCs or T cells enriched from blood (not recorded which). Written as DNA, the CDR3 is TGTGCCAGCAGCGCAAGGGACAGAAACACCGGGGAGCTGTTTTTT. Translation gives CASSARDRNTGELFF.